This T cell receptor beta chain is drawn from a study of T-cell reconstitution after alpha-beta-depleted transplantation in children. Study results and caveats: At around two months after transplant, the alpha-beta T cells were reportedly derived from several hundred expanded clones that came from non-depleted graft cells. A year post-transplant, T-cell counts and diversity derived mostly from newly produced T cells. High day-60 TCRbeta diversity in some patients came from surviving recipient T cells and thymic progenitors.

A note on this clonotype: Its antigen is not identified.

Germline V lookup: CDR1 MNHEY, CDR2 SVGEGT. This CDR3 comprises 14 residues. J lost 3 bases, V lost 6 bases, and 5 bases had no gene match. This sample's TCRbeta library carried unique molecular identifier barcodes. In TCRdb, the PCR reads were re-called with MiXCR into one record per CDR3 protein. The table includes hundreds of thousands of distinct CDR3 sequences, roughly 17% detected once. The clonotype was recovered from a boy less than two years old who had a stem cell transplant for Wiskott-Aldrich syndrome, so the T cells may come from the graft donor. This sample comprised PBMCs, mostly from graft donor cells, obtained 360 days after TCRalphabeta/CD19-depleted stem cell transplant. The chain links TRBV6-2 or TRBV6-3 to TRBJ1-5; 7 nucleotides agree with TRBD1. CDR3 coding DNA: TGTGCCAGCAGCGGCGGGACAGCCAATCAGCCCCAGCATTTT. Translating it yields CASSGGTANQPQHF.